The 8 T cell receptor beta chains in this list originate from one sample, sequenced in a study of OX40 agonist ivuxolimab in advanced cancers. Library creation used the immunoSEQ multiplex PCR assay. In TCRdb, the immuneACCESS table is reduced to in-frame sequences with V and J assigned. These tables do not hold every clone; where another copy was compared, an unresolved V gene accounts for under half, and the others remain unexplained. Here the sample has some 100,000 clones; 90% to 95% occur a single time. Clones ranked in the top ten supply 2% to 3% of the sample. Source: CD4+ or CD8+ T cells sorted from blood, taken in a trial of the OX40 agonist ivuxolimab. Receptors were obtained from an adult with an advanced solid tumor such as melanoma, head and neck, liver or kidney cancer.

This rearrangement joins TRBV6-5 to TRBJ2-2; D gene ambiguous. Trimming cost V 7 bases and J 8 bases, with 17 bases left between them. The CDR3 has 14 amino acids. In germline, CDR1 is MNHEY, CDR2 SVGAGI. CDR3 protein: CASTGSPASGELFF. In DNA, the CDR3 is TGTGCCAGCACCGGCAGCCCGGCCTCGGGGGAGCTGTTTTTT.

The chain employs TRBV5-5 and TRBJ2-2; possible D gene TRBD2, 7 bases. Between the trimmed V and J ends, which lost 6 bases and 4 bases, there was a span of 16 bases. The CDR3 has 15 residues. CDR1 and CDR2 from the germline V gene are SGHKS and YYEKEE (reference sequence). The CDR3 here is CASILGGGGTGELFF. CDR3 nucleotides: TGTGCCAGCATCCTGGGAGGGGGAGGCACCGGGGAGCTGTTTTTT.

The rearrangement uses TRBV5-4 and TRBJ2-3; no clear D. The CDR3 runs 12 residues. CDR1 is SGHNT, CDR2 YYREEE, per germline (reference sequence). V lost 0 bases and J 4 bases, leaving 3 bases between the germline ends. DNA for the CDR3: TGTGCCAGCAGCTTGGGCTCAGATACGCAGTATTTT. Its protein product is CASSLGSDTQYF.

This chain connects TRBV2 to TRBJ2-7, with no clear D. V shed 2 bases and J shed 3 bases, with 8 bases lying between them. CDR3 length equals 13 residues. The germline V gene encodes CDR1 SNHLY and CDR2 FYNNEI. Here the CDR3 DNA reads TGTGCCAGCAGTGAAACGGGTCTCTACGAGCAGTACTTC. It translates to CASSETGLYEQYF.

The gene calls are TRBV27 and TRBJ2-3; D call uncertain. V was shortened by 3 bases and J by 1 base, with 20 bases between the two germline ends. The germline V gene has CDR1 MNHEY and CDR2 SMNVEV (reference sequence). The CDR3 covers 18 residues. This chain's CDR3 is CASSFLHRLPVGTDTQYF. The CDR3 coding sequence is TGTGCCAGCAGTTTCCTACATCGACTGCCAGTGGGCACAGATACGCAGTATTTT.

The chain uses TRBV27 and TRBJ1-5, with 7 positions matching TRBD1. The CDR3 contains 16 residues. Germline V lookup: CDR1 MNHEY, CDR2 SMNVEV (reference sequence). The V and J ends lost 0 bases and 4 bases, in that order; junction bases with no gene match: 6. For the CDR3, the DNA is TGTGCCAGCAGTTTATCGGCAGGGGGTAGGAATCAGCCCCAGCATTTT. This translates into CASSLSAGGRNQPQHF.

The genes are TRBV11-2 and TRBJ2-1; unclear D gene. Germline lookup yields CDR1 SGHAT and CDR2 FQNNGV. Between the trimmed V and J ends, which lost 10 bases and 5 bases, there was a span of 12 bases. This CDR3 is 12 amino acids long. The CDR3 is CATSDLNNEQFF. CDR3 DNA: TGTGCCACCTCCGACCTAAACAATGAGCAGTTCTTC.

This clone has just one count. This sequence joins TRBV30 and TRBJ1-4; the D is unclear. Germline CDR1 reads GTSNPN; CDR2 reads SVGIG (reference sequence). The CDR3 length is 11 residues. V was cut by 0 bases and J by 8 bases, with 4 bases left in between. CDR3 loop: CAWSVEEKLFF. In nucleotides, the CDR3 is TGTGCCTGGAGTGTGGAGGAAAAACTGTTTTTT.